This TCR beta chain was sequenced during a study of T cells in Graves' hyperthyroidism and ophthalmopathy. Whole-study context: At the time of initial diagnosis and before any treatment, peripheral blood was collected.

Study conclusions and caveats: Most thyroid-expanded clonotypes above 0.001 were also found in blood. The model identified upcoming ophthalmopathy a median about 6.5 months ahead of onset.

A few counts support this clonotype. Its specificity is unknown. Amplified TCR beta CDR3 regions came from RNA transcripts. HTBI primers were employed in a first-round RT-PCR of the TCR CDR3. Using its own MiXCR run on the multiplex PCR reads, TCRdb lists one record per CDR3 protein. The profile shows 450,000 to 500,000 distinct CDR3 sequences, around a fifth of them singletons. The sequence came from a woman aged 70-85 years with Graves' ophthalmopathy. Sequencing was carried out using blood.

CDR3 loop: CASSSFRRGTQYF. CDR3 DNA: TGTGCCAGCAGCTCATTCAGACGGGGTACGCAGTATTTT. This chain uses TRBV7-9 with TRBJ2-3, with a tentative D call TRBD2 (5 bases). The germline gives CDR1 SEHNR, CDR2 FQNEAQ (reference sequence). V dropped 4 bases and J dropped 8 bases, with 13 bases sitting between them. There are 13 residues in the CDR3.